One and the same sample provided the 29 T cell receptor beta chains below, sequenced in a study of blood T cells in healthy people across ages. With a J-beta primer mix and a sample-barcoded 5' primer, a second PCR ran about 7 to 12 cycles. TCRdb re-called the 5' RACE reads through MiXCR, storing one row per CDR3 protein. The sample records 700,000 to 850,000 distinct CDR3 sequences, about 34% being singletons. The specimen sequenced was blood. The receptors derive from a man younger than 35 in good health.

The V call is TRBV5-1, the J call TRBJ2-1; 7 nucleotides align to TRBD1. Unmatched junction bases numbered 6, after V lost 0 bases and J lost 0 bases. This CDR3 is 17 amino acids long. The germline gives CDR1 SGHRS, CDR2 YFSETQ. The CDR3 is CASSLVTDRDSYNEQFF. In nucleotides, the CDR3 is TGCGCCAGCAGCTTGGTCACCGACAGGGACTCCTACAATGAGCAGTTCTTC.

As regards this clonotype: Just one base apart from a much larger clone, this may be a read error. The gene calls are TRBV5-1 and TRBJ2-3, with a possible D match to TRBD2 (5 bases). The CDR3 contains 14 residues. CDR1 SGHRS and CDR2 YFSETQ come from the germline V gene. CDR3 region: CASSPEVFTDTRYF. The CDR3 DNA is TGCGCCAGCAGCCCGGAGGTGTTCACAGATACGCGGTATTTT.

This chain links TRBV4-1 with TRBJ2-3; tentatively, D is TRBD2 (5 bases). V lost 3 bases and J lost 6, with 10 bases in between. The germline gives CDR1 MGHRA, CDR2 YSYEKL. The CDR3 totals 13 residues. The DNA for the CDR3 is TGCGCCAGCAGCCAGGGGAGCCTCGATACGCAGTATTTT. Amino acids: CASSQGSLDTQYF.

This clonotype was counted once. The V and J genes are TRBV6-5 and TRBJ2-3; tentative D call: TRBD2 (6 bases). This CDR3 has 16 residues. V lost 1 base and J 0 bases, leaving 11 bases between the germline ends. Germline CDR1 is MNHEY and CDR2 is SVGAGI. In nucleotides, the CDR3 is TGTGCCAGCAGTTACTGGGGAGGAAAAAGCACAGATACGCAGTATTTT. It is translated as CASSYWGGKSTDTQYF.

The V gene is TRBV29-1, the J gene TRBJ2-5; D not resolved. V lost 5 bases to trimming and J lost 11 bases, with 15 bases between them. The CDR3 runs 11 residues. Germline CDR1 SQVTM, CDR2 ANQGSEA. The DNA for the CDR3 is TGCAGCGTTTCTCGGCACAATGAGCAGTACTTC. This encodes CSVSRHNEQYF.

CDR3 DNA: TGTGCCAGCAGCGGCGCAGGGGGCCGGTATGGCTACACCTTC. As protein: CASSGAGGRYGYTF. The V gene is TRBV5-6, the J gene TRBJ1-2, with TRBD1 identical over 8 bases. The trim removed 4 bases at V and 5 bases at J, leaving 7 bases unmatched. Germline V gene sequence: CDR1 SGHDT, CDR2 YYEEEE. The length of the CDR3 is 14 residues.

This clonotype turned up a few times. The rearrangement uses TRBV24-1 and TRBJ2-2; TRBD1 matches 9 bases. Looked up from germline, CDR1 is KGHDR and CDR2 is SFDVKD. The CDR3 has 16 residues. Germline trimming cut 4 bases from V and 4 bases from J; bases unmatched to any gene: 6. For the CDR3, the DNA is TGTGCCACCAGTGACCCCGACAGGGGGGCCACCGGGGAGCTGTTTTTT. Translating gives CATSDPDRGATGELFF.

The genes are TRBV2 and TRBJ1-4; D is unresolved. The CDR3 runs 15 residues. Looked up from germline, CDR1 is SNHLY and CDR2 is FYNNEI. Trimming cost V 4 bases and J 5 bases, with 14 bases left between them. CDR3 sequence reads: CASSAWAGLNEKLFF. CDR3 sequence (DNA): TGTGCCAGCAGTGCGTGGGCCGGGCTCAATGAAAAACTGTTTTTT.

The gene calls are TRBV12-3 or TRBV12-4 and TRBJ2-5; 8 bases align to TRBD1. This CDR3 spans 14 amino acids. V lost 6 bases to trimming and J lost 1 base; unmatched junction nucleotides: 4. The CDR3 reads CASRTGAAQETQYF. CDR3 nucleotides: TGTGCCAGCAGGACAGGGGCGGCCCAAGAGACCCAGTACTTC.

The sample holds a few counts of this clonotype. The chain employs TRBV20-1 and TRBJ1-1; D possibly corresponds to TRBD1 (5 bases). The V end lost 0 bases, the J end lost 0 bases, and 17 bases lay between the germline ends. CDR3 length equals 17 residues. Germline V gene lookup returns CDR1 DFQATT and CDR2 SNEGSKA (reference sequence). CDR3 DNA: TGCAGTGCTAGAGAAAGGGACGGACGACGCGTGAACACTGAAGCTTTCTTT. This sequence encodes CSARERDGRRVNTEAFF.

The chain has TRBV20-1 and TRBJ2-3; tentatively, D is TRBD2 (6 bases). Germline V gene lookup returns CDR1 DFQATT and CDR2 SNEGSKA (reference sequence). The CDR3 spans 15 residues. Trimming took off 4 bases at V and 5 bases at J, with 19 bases between the two ends. The CDR3 spells CSAKRVGTYIDTQYF. As DNA, the CDR3 is TGCAGTGCTAAAAGAGTAGGGACTTACATAGATACGCAGTATTTT.

This clonotype was seen repeatedly, ten times or more. The rearrangement joins TRBV20-1 to TRBJ2-3, with TRBD2 matching over 7 bases. V shed 2 bases, J shed 0 bases, and the junction held 5 bases outside the gene matches. Germline loops: CDR1 DFQATT, CDR2 SNEGSKA (reference sequence). The CDR3 runs to 15 residues. The CDR3 DNA is TGCAGTGCTAGACTTACTAGCGAGAGCACAGATACGCAGTATTTT. It encodes CSARLTSESTDTQYF.

This clonotype was seen a handful of times. The chain links TRBV6-5 to TRBJ1-1; D is ambiguous. The CDR3 runs to 15 residues. Germline CDR1 and CDR2: MNHEY and SVGAGI. The V and J ends lost 8 bases and 0 bases respectively, with 16 bases between them. CDR3 nucleotide sequence: TGTGCCAGCCTACGCCGCGCGGATATGAACACTGAAGCTTTCTTT. This gives the protein CASLRRADMNTEAFF.

This chain joins TRBV7-2 and TRBJ2-1; D assignment may be TRBD1 or TRBD2 (6 bases each). Germline lookup yields CDR1 SGHTA and CDR2 FQGNSA. Trimming removed 2 bases from V and 0 bases from J, with 11 bases in between. This CDR3 has 16 amino acids. This chain's CDR3 is CASSLNWGASYNEQFF. The CDR3 region has the DNA TGTGCCAGCAGCTTAAATTGGGGGGCCTCCTACAATGAGCAGTTCTTC.

This sequence joins TRBV2 and TRBJ2-3, with D unresolved. There are 15 residues in the CDR3. CDR1 is SNHLY, CDR2 FYNNEI, per germline. V gave up 3 bases and J gave up 0 bases, with 10 bases separating them. CDR3 sequence: CASSDQDSSTDTQYF. In nucleotides, the CDR3 is TGTGCCAGCAGTGATCAGGATTCCAGCACAGATACGCAGTATTTT.

V and J are TRBV7-9 and TRBJ1-3; D unclear. The germline V gene encodes CDR1 SEHNR and CDR2 FQNEAQ (reference sequence). The V end was cut by 2 bases, the J end by 4 bases, with 3 bases between. This CDR3 contains 12 residues. DNA for the CDR3: TGTGCCAGCAGCTTATGGGGAAACACCATATATTTT. Its protein product is CASSLWGNTIYF.

This clonotype was found many times. Here the CDR3 DNA reads TGTGCCTGGAGTGTACTGTATGGAGACAGGGGGAGATACGAGCAGTACTTC. Translation gives CAWSVLYGDRGRYEQYF. The chain couples TRBV30 to TRBJ2-7; 9 positions match TRBD1. Germline CDR1 and CDR2: GTSNPN and SVGIG (reference sequence). The V segment lost 0 bases and the J segment 4 bases; nucleotides outside the gene matches: 13. The CDR3 is 17 residues long.

Only a few counts were recorded for this clonotype. The chain links TRBV12-3 or TRBV12-4 to TRBJ2-5; D possibly corresponds to TRBD1 (7 bases). The CDR3 loop spans 16 amino acids. V was clipped by 5 bases and J by 2 bases, with 18 bases between them. CDR3 sequence reads: CASSLGGTDIQETQYF. CDR3 sequence (DNA): TGTGCCAGCAGTCTAGGGGGGACAGATATACAAGAGACCCAGTACTTC.

This chain joins TRBV23-1 and TRBJ2-7; possible D gene TRBD1, 6 bases. TRBV23-1 is annotated as an ORF whose role is uncertain. This CDR3 is built from 15 residues. Between the trimmed V and J ends, which lost 0 bases and 4 bases, there was a span of 13 bases. CDR3 bases: TGCGCCAGCAGTCAATCGGGCAGGGGTTTTTACGAGCAGTACTTC. This encodes CASSQSGRGFYEQYF.

Note on this clonotype: Given a much more abundant clone one base away, this may be a read error. The chain combines TRBV5-1 with TRBJ2-1, with 8 positions matching TRBD1. Germline-derived CDR1 and CDR2 are SGHRS and YFSETQ. The CDR3 has 16 amino acids. The CDR3 nucleotides are TGCGCCAACAGCTTATCCGGGACAGGTGCCCACAATGAGCAGTTCTTC. It yields the protein CANSLSGTGAHNEQFF.

This chain uses TRBV6-2 or TRBV6-3 with TRBJ1-2; maybe TRBD1 (6 bases). There are 16 residues in the CDR3. The V end was cut by 5 bases, the J end by 6 bases, with 22 bases between. Germline CDR1 reads MNHEY; CDR2 reads SVGEGT. CDR3 residues: CASSPAATGGGDGYTF. The CDR3 nucleotides read TGTGCCAGCAGTCCCGCAGCGACAGGAGGGGGAGATGGCTACACCTTC.

The chain is built from TRBV5-1 and TRBJ2-5; D gene unclear. Germline CDR1 SGHRS, CDR2 YFSETQ. The CDR3 totals 12 residues. V was clipped by 0 bases and J by 11 bases, with 11 bases between them. CDR3 residues: CASSLVPFEQYF. In DNA form, the CDR3 reads TGCGCCAGCAGCTTGGTCCCCTTTGAGCAGTACTTC.

This chain joins TRBV27 and TRBJ1-2, with 7 nucleotides matching TRBD1. Germline V gene data show CDR1 as MNHEY and CDR2 as SMNVEV (reference sequence). V shed 6 bases and J 4 bases; nucleotides not matched to a gene: 11. This CDR3 contains 15 residues. The CDR3 bases are TGTGCCAGCAGATCACGCCGGGACAGTATCTATGGCTACACCTTC. The encoded protein is CASRSRRDSIYGYTF.

In this sample, this clonotype turned up many times. The gene calls are TRBV7-9 and TRBJ2-1; possibly TRBD2 for D (5 bases). The V end was cut by 3 bases, the J end by 0 bases, with 15 bases between. The CDR3 sequence is 17 residues long. Germline V gives CDR1 SEHNR, CDR2 FQNEAQ (reference sequence). The CDR3 DNA follows: TGTGCCAGCAGCTTTTCCCGGACTGGGAGCTCCTACAATGAGCAGTTCTTC. Amino acid sequence: CASSFSRTGSSYNEQFF.

This clonotype was seen a handful of times. This chain uses TRBV6-2 or TRBV6-3 with TRBJ2-3; 10 nucleotides align to TRBD2. V dropped 2 bases and J dropped 5; count of bases not matched to a gene: 7. The germline gives CDR1 MNHEY, CDR2 SVGEGT. CDR3 length: 16 amino acids. CDR3 in DNA: TGTGCCAGCAGTTACGCCAGATTAGCGGGAGGAGATACGCAGTATTTT. Amino acids: CASSYARLAGGDTQYF.

In its sample, this clonotype was seen a few times. DNA for the CDR3: TGTGCCAGCAGTGTTTCATCGAACACCGGGGAGCTGTTTTTT. Translation: CASSVSSNTGELFF. The chain has TRBV2 and TRBJ2-2; no definite D call. The CDR3 sequence is 14 residues long. V was trimmed by 4 bases and J by 0 bases, leaving 6 bases between them. Germline V gene lookup returns CDR1 SNHLY and CDR2 FYNNEI.

This clonotype was seen repeatedly, ten times or more. This rearrangement joins TRBV7-2 to TRBJ2-5; D gene uncertain. The V gene lost 1 base and the J gene lost 0 bases, with 9 bases spanning the gap. The CDR3 totals 15 residues. Looked up from germline, CDR1 is SGHTA and CDR2 is FQGNSA. CDR3 in DNA: TGTGCCAGCAGCTTAGGGGCGGCGTACCAAGAGACCCAGTACTTC. This sequence encodes CASSLGAAYQETQYF. The full variable domain, completed using reference TRBV7-2 and TRBJ2-5, is GAGVSQSPSNKVTEKGKDVELRCDPISGHTALYWYRQSLGQGLEFLIYFQGNSAPDKSGLPSDRFSAERTGGSVSTLTIQRTQQEDSAVYLCASSLGAAYQETQYFGPGTRLLVL.

This clonotype was seen a handful of times. The chain combines TRBV12-3 or TRBV12-4 with TRBJ2-1; TRBD1 might be the D (5 bases). The CDR3 runs to 14 residues. With 1 base removed from V and 10 bases from J, the gap between germline ends came to 14 bases. The CDR3 protein is CASSLEGFQYEQFF. The CDR3 coding sequence is TGTGCCAGCAGTTTAGAGGGGTTTCAGTACGAGCAGTTCTTC.

The DNA of the CDR3 is TGTGCCAGCAGCTTCTCTGCGGACACAGATACGCAGTATTTT. It is translated as CASSFSADTDTQYF. The chain has TRBV7-3 and TRBJ2-3; no firm D call. Trimming pared 3 bases from V and 2 bases from J, leaving 9 bases between. The CDR3 runs 14 residues. CDR1 is SGHTA and CDR2 is FQGTGA in the germline V gene.